This is a list of T cell receptor beta chains from one sample in a study of graft-versus-host responses after intestinal transplantation. The protocol was immunoSEQ multiplex PCR, while the TCRdb copy is restricted to in-frame clones and leaves out a portion. The sample holds 60,000 to 90,000 clones, roughly 91% seen once. Their cognate antigens are unknown. This specimen was unstimulated CD8+ T cells sorted from spleen or lymph node cells, taken before intestinal transplant. The receptors shown here come from a human donor who received an intestinal transplant. The CDR3 runs from the conserved cysteine through the conserved F or W. D genes are given only for firm matches. Where a row states a size, it is once, few, many or the class of an expanded clone; other rows omit it.

clone size,D gene,V gene,J gene,CDR3 protein,CDR3 DNA
-,-,TRBV2,TRBJ2-7,CASSVPQSYEQYF,TGTGCCAGCAGTGTTCCCCAATCCTACGAGCAGTACTTC
-,-,TRBV5-4,TRBJ1-1,CASSLGQNEAFF,TGTGCCAGCAGCTTGGGACAGAACGAAGCTTTCTTT
-,-,TRBV9,TRBJ1-6,CASSVATGSPLHF,TGTGCCAGCAGCGTAGCTACTGGTTCACCCCTCCACTTT
-,TRBD1,TRBV5-6,TRBJ1-4,CASSPGTVGEKLFF,TGTGCCAGCAGCCCAGGGACAGTTGGTGAAAAACTGTTTTTT
-,-,TRBV7-9,TRBJ2-7,CASSLAGLSYEQYF,TGTGCCAGCAGCTTGGCAGGGCTCTCCTACGAGCAGTACTTC
-,TRBD1,TRBV7-9,TRBJ1-1,CASSLGSQGTTEAFF,TGTGCCAGCAGCTTAGGGTCACAGGGGACCACTGAAGCTTTCTTT
-,TRBD1,TRBV4-1,TRBJ1-1,CASSWTGEDTEAFF,TGCGCCAGCAGCTGGACAGGGGAGGACACTGAAGCTTTCTTT
-,-,TRBV27,TRBJ1-2,CASGRPSYGYTF,TGTGCCAGCGGGAGGCCCTCCTATGGCTACACCTTC
-,TRBD1,TRBV6-6,TRBJ1-1,CASSSTGGLTEAFF,TGTGCCAGCAGTTCGACAGGGGGTCTCACTGAAGCTTTCTTT
-,-,TRBV7-8,TRBJ2-1,CASSPTGNEQFF,TGTGCCAGCAGCCCCACAGGGAATGAGCAGTTCTTC
once,TRBD1,TRBV12-5,TRBJ2-7,CASTSGTVGYEQYF,TGTGCTAGCACCTCCGGGACAGTGGGTTACGAGCAGTACTTC
-,-,TRBV21-1,TRBJ1-5,CASSIKEGKYQSNQPQHF,TGTGCCAGCAGCATCAAAGAGGGCAAGTACCAGAGCAATCAGCCCCAGCATTTT
-,TRBD2,TRBV4-2,TRBJ2-3,CASSLGVRGKTDTQYF,TGTGCCAGCAGCCTTGGGGTGCGGGGGAAAACAGATACGCAGTATTTT
-,TRBD1,TRBV9,TRBJ1-2,CASSAGQGTYGYTF,TGTGCCAGCAGCGCGGGACAGGGGACCTATGGCTACACCTTC
-,TRBD1,TRBV4-2,TRBJ1-1,CASSQHTNRGQDTEAFF,TGTGCCAGCAGCCAACATACCAACAGGGGGCAGGACACTGAAGCTTTCTTT